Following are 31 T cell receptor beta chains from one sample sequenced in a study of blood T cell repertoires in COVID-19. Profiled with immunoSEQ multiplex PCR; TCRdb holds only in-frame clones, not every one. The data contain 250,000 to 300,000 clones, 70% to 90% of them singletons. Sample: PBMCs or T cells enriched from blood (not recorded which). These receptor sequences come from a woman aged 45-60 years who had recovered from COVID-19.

This chain's CDR3 is CASSLGWGPMNTEAFF. In DNA, the CDR3 is TGCGCCAGCAGCCTCGGGTGGGGGCCTATGAACACTGAAGCTTTCTTT. The J gene is TRBJ1-1, the V gene TRBV5-1; D may be TRBD1 (6 bases). The germline V and J ends were trimmed by 4 bases and 0 bases, with 16 bases remaining between them. The CDR3 consists of 16 residues. In germline, CDR1 is SGHRS, CDR2 YFSETQ.

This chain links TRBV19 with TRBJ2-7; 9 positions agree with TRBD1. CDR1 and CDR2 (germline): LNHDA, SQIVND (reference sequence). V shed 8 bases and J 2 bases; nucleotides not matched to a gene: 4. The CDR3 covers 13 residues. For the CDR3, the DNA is TGTGCCAGTGGGGACAGGGTACCCTACGAGCAGTACTTC. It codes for CASGDRVPYEQYF.

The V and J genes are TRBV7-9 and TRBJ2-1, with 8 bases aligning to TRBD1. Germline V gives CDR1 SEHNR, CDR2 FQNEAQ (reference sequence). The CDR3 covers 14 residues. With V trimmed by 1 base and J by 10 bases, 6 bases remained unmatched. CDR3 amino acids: CASSLGTGLEEQFF. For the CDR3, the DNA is TGTGCCAGCAGCTTAGGGACAGGGCTGGAGGAGCAGTTCTTC.

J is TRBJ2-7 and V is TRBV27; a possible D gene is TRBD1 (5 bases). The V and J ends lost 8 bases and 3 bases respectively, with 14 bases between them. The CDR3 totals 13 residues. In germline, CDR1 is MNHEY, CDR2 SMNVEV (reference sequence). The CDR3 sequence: CASRSGKGYEQYF. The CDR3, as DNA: TGTGCCAGCCGCTCAGGGAAGGGCTACGAGCAGTACTTC.

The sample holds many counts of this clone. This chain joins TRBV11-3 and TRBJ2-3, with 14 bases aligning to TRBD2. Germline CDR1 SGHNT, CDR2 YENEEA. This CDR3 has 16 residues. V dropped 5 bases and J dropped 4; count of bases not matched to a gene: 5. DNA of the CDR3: TGTGCCAGCAGCCCGGGGACTAGCGGGAGTTCAGATACGCAGTATTTT. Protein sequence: CASSPGTSGSSDTQYF.

This chain's CDR3 is CASSQPGQSNEKLFF. The CDR3 nucleotides read TGCGCCAGCAGCCAGCCGGGACAGTCTAATGAAAAACTGTTTTTT. V usage is TRBV5-1 and J usage is TRBJ1-4, with 7 nucleotides matching TRBD1. The CDR3 sequence is 15 residues long. Per the germline V gene, CDR1 is SGHRS and CDR2 is YFSETQ. Trimming took 4 bases from V and 3 from J; bases not matched to a gene: 6.

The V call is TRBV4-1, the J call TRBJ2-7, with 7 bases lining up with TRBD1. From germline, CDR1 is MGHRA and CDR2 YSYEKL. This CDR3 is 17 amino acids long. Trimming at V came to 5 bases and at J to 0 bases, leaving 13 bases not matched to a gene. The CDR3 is CASSSIWLRDSSYEQYF. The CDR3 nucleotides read TGCGCCAGCAGCTCTATCTGGCTCCGGGACAGCTCCTACGAGCAGTACTTC.

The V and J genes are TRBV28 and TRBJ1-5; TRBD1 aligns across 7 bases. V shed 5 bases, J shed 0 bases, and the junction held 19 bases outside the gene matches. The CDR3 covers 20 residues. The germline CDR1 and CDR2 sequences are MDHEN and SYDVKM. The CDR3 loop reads CASSPTRQGGPYYSNQPQHF. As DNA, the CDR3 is TGTGCCAGCAGTCCAACCCGACAGGGAGGCCCATATTATAGCAATCAGCCCCAGCATTTT.

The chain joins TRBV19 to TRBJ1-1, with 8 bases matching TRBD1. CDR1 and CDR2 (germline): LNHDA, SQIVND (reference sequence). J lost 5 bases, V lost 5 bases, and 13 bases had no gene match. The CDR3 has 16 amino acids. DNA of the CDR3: TGTGCCAGTAGTGACTTTCGGACAGGGCCCGGTACTGAAGCTTTCTTT. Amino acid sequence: CASSDFRTGPGTEAFF. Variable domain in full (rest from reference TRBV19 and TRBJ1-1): DGGITQSPKYLFRKEGQNVTLSCEQNLNHDAMYWYRQDPGQGLRLIYYSQIVNDFQKGDIAEGYSVSREKKESFPLTVTSAQKNPTAFYLCASSDFRTGPGTEAFFGQGTRLTVV.

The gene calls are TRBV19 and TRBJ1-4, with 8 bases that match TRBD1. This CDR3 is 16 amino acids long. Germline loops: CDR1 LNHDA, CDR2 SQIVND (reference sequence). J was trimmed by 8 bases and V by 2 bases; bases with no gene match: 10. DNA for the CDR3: TGTGCCAGTAGTATATTCGATGGACAGGGAGGAGAAAAACTGTTTTTT. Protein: CASSIFDGQGGEKLFF.

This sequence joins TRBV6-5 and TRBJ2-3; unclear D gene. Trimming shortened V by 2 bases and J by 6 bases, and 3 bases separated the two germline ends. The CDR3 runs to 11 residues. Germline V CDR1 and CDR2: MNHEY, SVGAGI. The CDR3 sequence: CASSYLDTQYF. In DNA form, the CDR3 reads TGTGCCAGCAGTTACCTGGATACGCAGTATTTT.

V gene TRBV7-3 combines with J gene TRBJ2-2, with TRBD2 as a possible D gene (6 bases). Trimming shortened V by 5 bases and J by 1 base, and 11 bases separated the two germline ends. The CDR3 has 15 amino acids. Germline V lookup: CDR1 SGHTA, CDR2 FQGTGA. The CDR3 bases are TGTGCCAGCAGCCCGGGACTCCTGAACACCGGGGAGCTGTTTTTT. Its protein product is CASSPGLLNTGELFF.

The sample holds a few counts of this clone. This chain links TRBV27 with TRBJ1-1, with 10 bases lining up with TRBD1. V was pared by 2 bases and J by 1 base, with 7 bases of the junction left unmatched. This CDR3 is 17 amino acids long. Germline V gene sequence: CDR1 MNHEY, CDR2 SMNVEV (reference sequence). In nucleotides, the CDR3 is TGTGCCAGCAGTTTAACTGGGCGGACAGGGGGGAACACTGAAGCTTTCTTT. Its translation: CASSLTGRTGGNTEAFF.

This CDR3 reads CASSLYQMNTEAFF. The CDR3 DNA is TGCGCCAGCAGCTTGTACCAGATGAACACTGAAGCTTTCTTT. The chain combines TRBV5-1 with TRBJ1-1; D call uncertain. V dropped 1 base and J dropped 0 bases, with 7 bases sitting between them. This CDR3 is built from 14 residues. The germline CDR1 and CDR2 sequences are SGHRS and YFSETQ.

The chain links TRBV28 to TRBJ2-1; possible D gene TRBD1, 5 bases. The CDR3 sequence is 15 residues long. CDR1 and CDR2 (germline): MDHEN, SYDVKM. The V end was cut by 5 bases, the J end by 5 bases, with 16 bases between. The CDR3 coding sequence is TGTGCCAGCAGTCCCCCCTGGCAGGGCGACAATGAGCAGTTCTTC. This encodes CASSPPWQGDNEQFF. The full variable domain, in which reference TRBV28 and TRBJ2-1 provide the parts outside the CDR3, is DVKVTQSSRYLVKRTGEKVFLECVQDMDHENMFWYRQDPGLGLRLIYFSYDVKMKEKGDIPEGYSVSREKKERFSLILESASTNQTSMYLCASSPPWQGDNEQFFGPGTRLTVL.

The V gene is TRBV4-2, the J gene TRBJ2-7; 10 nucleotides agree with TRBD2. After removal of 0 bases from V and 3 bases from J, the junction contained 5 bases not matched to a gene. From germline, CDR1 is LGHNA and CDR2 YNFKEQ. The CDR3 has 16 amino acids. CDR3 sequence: CASSQDRASGSYEQYF. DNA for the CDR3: TGTGCCAGCAGCCAAGATCGGGCTAGCGGGAGCTACGAGCAGTACTTC.

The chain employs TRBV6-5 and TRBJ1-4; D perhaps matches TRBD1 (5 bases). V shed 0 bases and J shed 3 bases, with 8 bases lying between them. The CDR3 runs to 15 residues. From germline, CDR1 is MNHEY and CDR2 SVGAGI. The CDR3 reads CASSYSGGPNEKLFF. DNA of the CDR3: TGTGCCAGCAGTTACTCGGGGGGTCCTAATGAAAAACTGTTTTTT.

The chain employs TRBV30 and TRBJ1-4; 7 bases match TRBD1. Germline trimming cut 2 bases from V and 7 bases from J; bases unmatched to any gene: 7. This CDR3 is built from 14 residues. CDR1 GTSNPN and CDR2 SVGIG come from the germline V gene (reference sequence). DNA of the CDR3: TGTGCCTGGAGTCCCCGACAGGGTGTTGAAAAACTGTTTTTT. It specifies CAWSPRQGVEKLFF.

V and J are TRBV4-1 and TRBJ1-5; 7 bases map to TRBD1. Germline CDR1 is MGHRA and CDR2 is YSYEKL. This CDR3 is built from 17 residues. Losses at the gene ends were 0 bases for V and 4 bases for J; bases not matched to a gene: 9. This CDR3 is CASSQDGSGQENQPQHF. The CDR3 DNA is TGCGCCAGCAGCCAAGACGGCTCAGGACAGGAGAATCAGCCCCAGCATTTT.

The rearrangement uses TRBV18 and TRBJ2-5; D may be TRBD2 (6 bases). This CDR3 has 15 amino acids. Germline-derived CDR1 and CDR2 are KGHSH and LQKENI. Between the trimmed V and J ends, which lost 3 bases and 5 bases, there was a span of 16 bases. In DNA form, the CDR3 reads TGTGCCAGCTCACCCTTCGTGACTAGTGAGGAGACCCAGTACTTC. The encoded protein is CASSPFVTSEETQYF.

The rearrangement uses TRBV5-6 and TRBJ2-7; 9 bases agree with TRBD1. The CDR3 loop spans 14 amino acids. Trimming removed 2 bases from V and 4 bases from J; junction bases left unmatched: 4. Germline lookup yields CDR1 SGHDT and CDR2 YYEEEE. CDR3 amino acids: CASSFTTGGYEQYF. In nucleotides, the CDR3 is TGTGCCAGCAGCTTTACGACAGGGGGATACGAGCAGTACTTC.

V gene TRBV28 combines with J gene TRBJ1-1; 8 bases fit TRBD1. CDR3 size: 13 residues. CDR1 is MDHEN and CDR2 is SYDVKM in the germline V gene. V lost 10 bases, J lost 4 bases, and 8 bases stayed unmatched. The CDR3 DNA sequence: TGTGCCACCCGACAGGGGTTTAGCACTGAAGCTTTCTTT. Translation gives CATRQGFSTEAFF.

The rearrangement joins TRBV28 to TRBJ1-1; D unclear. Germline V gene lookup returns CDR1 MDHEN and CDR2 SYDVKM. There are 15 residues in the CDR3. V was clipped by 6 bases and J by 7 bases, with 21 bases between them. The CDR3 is CASSPLLDGKDEAFF. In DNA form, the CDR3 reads TGTGCCAGCAGCCCTCTTTTAGACGGGAAGGATGAAGCTTTCTTT.

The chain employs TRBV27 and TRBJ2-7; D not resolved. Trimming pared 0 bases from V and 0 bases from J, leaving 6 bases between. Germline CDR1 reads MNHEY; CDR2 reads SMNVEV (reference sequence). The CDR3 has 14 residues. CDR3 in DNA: TGTGCCAGCAGTTTATCGCCTAACTCCTACGAGCAGTACTTC. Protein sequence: CASSLSPNSYEQYF.

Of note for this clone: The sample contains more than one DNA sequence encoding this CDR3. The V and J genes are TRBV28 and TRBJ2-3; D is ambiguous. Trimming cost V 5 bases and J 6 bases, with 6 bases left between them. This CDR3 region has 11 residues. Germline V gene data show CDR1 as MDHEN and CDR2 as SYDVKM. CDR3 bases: TGTGCCAGCAGTCCGCGTGATACGCAGTATTTT. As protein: CASSPRDTQYF.

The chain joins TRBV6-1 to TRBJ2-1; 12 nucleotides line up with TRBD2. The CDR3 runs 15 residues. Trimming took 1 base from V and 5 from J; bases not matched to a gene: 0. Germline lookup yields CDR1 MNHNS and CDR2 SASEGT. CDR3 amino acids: CASSEGTSGNNEQFF. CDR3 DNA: TGTGCCAGCAGTGAAGGGACTAGCGGGAACAATGAGCAGTTCTTC.

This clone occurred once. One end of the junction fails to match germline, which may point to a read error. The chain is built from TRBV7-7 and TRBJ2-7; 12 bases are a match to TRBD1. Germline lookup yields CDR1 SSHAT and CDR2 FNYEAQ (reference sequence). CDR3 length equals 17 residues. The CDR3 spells CASSSTRGGQGATKQYF. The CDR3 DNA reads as TGTGCTAGCAGTTCCACCAGAGGGGGACAGGGGGCTACGAAGCAGTACTTC.

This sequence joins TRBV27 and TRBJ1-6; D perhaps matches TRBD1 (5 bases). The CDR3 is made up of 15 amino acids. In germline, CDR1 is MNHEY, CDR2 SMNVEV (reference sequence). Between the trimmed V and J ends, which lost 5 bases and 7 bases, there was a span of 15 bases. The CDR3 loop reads CASSLLQGRNSPLHF. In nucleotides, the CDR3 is TGTGCCAGCAGTCTACTCCAGGGTCGGAATTCACCCCTCCACTTT.

The CDR3 protein is CASSLGRDYEQYF. For the CDR3, the DNA is TGTGCCAGCAGTTTAGGACGGGATTACGAGCAGTACTTC. The rearrangement joins TRBV12-3 or TRBV12-4 to TRBJ2-7; tentative D call: TRBD2 (5 bases). There are 13 residues in the CDR3. Trimming pared 1 base from V and 4 bases from J, leaving 8 bases between.

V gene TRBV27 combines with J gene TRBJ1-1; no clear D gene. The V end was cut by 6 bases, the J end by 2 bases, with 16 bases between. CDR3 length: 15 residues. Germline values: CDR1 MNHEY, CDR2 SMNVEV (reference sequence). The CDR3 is CASSRVGWKNTEAFF. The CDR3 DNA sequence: TGTGCCAGCAGCCGGGTTGGATGGAAAAACACTGAAGCTTTCTTT.

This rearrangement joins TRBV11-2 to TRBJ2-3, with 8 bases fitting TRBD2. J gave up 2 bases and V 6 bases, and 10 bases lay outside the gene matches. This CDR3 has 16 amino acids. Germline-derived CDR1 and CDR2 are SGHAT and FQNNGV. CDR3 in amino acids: CASRETPGLVTDTQYF. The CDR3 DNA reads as TGTGCCAGCAGAGAGACCCCGGGACTAGTCACAGATACGCAGTATTTT.